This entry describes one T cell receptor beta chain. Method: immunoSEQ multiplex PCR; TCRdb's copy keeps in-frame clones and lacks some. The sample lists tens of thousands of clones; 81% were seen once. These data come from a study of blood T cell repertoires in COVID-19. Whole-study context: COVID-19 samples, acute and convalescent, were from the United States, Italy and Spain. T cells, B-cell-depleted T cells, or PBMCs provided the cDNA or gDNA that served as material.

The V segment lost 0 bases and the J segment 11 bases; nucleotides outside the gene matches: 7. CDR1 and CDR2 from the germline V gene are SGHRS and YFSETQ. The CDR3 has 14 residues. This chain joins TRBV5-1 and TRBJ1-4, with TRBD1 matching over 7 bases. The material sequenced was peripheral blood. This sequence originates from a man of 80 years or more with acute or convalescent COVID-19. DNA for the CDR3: TGCGCCAGCAGCTTGGTGGGGGACAGAAAGAAACTGTTTTTT. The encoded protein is CASSLVGDRKKLFF.